These T cell receptor beta chains were read from a single sample in a study of blood T cell repertoires in COVID-19. TCRdb's table, derived via immunoSEQ multiplex PCR, lists solely in-frame clones and lacks some. Of tens of thousands of clones in the sample, around 82% were seen once. Sequences were obtained from peripheral blood. Receptors were obtained from a man older than 75 with active COVID-19. Both conserved end residues are part of each CDR3. The order of the fields is D gene, clone size, J gene, V gene, CDR3 DNA, CDR3 protein. A D gene is named only where the DNA matches it firmly. The size of a clone is reported for some rows only, either as once, few or many, or as a class for expanded clones.

D gene: TRBD1
clone size: -
J gene: TRBJ2-7
V gene: TRBV6-2/TRBV6-3
CDR3 DNA: TGTGCCAGCAGTTACACCGGGACAGGGATCTACGAGCAGTACTTC
CDR3 protein: CASSYTGTGIYEQYF

D gene: TRBD2
clone size: once
J gene: TRBJ2-3
V gene: TRBV30
CDR3 DNA: TGTGCCTGGAGTGTAAGACTAGCGGGAGGGCCAGGGCGCACAGATACGCAGTATTTT
CDR3 protein: CAWSVRLAGGPGRTDTQYF

D gene: -
clone size: -
J gene: TRBJ1-6
V gene: TRBV7-9
CDR3 DNA: TGTGCCAGCAGCTTGGCAGCCTATAATTCACCCCTCCACTTT
CDR3 protein: CASSLAAYNSPLHF

D gene: -
clone size: -
J gene: TRBJ2-5
V gene: TRBV2
CDR3 DNA: TGTGCCAGCAGTGAGGGCCAGAGAGAGACCCAGTACTTC
CDR3 protein: CASSEGQRETQYF

D gene: -
clone size: -
J gene: TRBJ2-7
V gene: TRBV3-1/TRBV3-2
CDR3 DNA: TGTGCCAGCACCAGCCGGGGGACCCCGGGCGAGCAGTACTTC
CDR3 protein: CASTSRGTPGEQYF

D gene: -
clone size: -
J gene: TRBJ2-1
V gene: TRBV19
CDR3 DNA: TGTGCCAGTAGTATGCGAGGGGGCCTCGCGGGGGGATACAATGAGCAGTTCTTC
CDR3 protein: CASSMRGGLAGGYNEQFF

D gene: -
clone size: -
J gene: TRBJ1-2
V gene: TRBV6-2/TRBV6-3
CDR3 DNA: TGTGCCAGCAGTCCAGCCCTCAGGGGCGGCTACACCTTC
CDR3 protein: CASSPALRGGYTF

D gene: -
clone size: -
J gene: TRBJ2-2
V gene: TRBV6-2/TRBV6-3
CDR3 DNA: TGTGCCAGCAGTTACTCGAAACGCATCGAAGCCCGGGAGCTGTTTTTT
CDR3 protein: CASSYSKRIEARELFF

D gene: TRBD1
clone size: -
J gene: TRBJ2-7
V gene: TRBV3-1/TRBV3-2
CDR3 DNA: TGTGCCAGCAGCCAAGGAACACAGGGGGCCGGAGAGCAGTACTTC
CDR3 protein: CASSQGTQGAGEQYF

D gene: -
clone size: -
J gene: TRBJ1-3
V gene: TRBV5-8
CDR3 DNA: TGTGCCAGCAGCTTGGAAGAGGGAACTGGAAACACCATATATTTT
CDR3 protein: CASSLEEGTGNTIYF

D gene: -
clone size: few
J gene: TRBJ1-3
V gene: TRBV4-2
CDR3 DNA: TGTGCCAGCAGCCAAGGACAAAATGGAAACACCATATATTTT
CDR3 protein: CASSQGQNGNTIYF

D gene: -
clone size: -
J gene: TRBJ1-4
V gene: TRBV4-1
CDR3 DNA: TGCGCCAGCAGCCAAGTTACCGCGGCTAATGAAAAACTGTTTTTT
CDR3 protein: CASSQVTAANEKLFF

D gene: TRBD1
clone size: -
J gene: TRBJ1-1
V gene: TRBV2
CDR3 DNA: TGTGCCAGCAGCGCGGACAGGGGTGGCAACACTGAAGCTTTCTTT
CDR3 protein: CASSADRGGNTEAFF

D gene: -
clone size: -
J gene: TRBJ2-3
V gene: TRBV3-1/TRBV3-2
CDR3 DNA: TGTGCCAGCAGCCAGAGAAGTGTTACGCAGTATTTT
CDR3 protein: CASSQRSVTQYF

D gene: -
clone size: -
J gene: TRBJ1-4
V gene: TRBV28
CDR3 DNA: TGTGCCAGCAGTGTGACCGGGCCGGGGAATTTAGGAAAACTGTTTTTT
CDR3 protein: CASSVTGPGNLGKLFF

D gene: TRBD2
clone size: -
J gene: TRBJ2-7
V gene: TRBV9
CDR3 DNA: TGTGCCAGCAGCGTAGGGGGCGGGGGGAGCTCCTACGAGCAGTACTTC
CDR3 protein: CASSVGGGGSSYEQYF

D gene: -
clone size: -
J gene: TRBJ2-1
V gene: TRBV7-2
CDR3 DNA: TGTGCCAGCAGCTTGACAGTTTACAATGAGCAGTTCTTC
CDR3 protein: CASSLTVYNEQFF

D gene: TRBD1
clone size: -
J gene: TRBJ1-2
V gene: TRBV5-1
CDR3 DNA: TGCGCCAGCAGCTTGGGACAGGGGGCGTTGCAAGGTGGCTACACCTTC
CDR3 protein: CASSLGQGALQGGYTF

D gene: -
clone size: -
J gene: TRBJ1-2
V gene: TRBV5-6
CDR3 DNA: TGTGCCAGCAGCGGGGAAGGCGGGCACAGCCTTAGTATTACCTTC
CDR3 protein: CASSGEGGHSLSITF

D gene: TRBD1
clone size: -
J gene: TRBJ1-3
V gene: TRBV18
CDR3 DNA: TGTGCCAGCTCACCCCAGGGGGGAGCTGGAAACACCATATATTTT
CDR3 protein: CASSPQGGAGNTIYF

D gene: TRBD2
clone size: -
J gene: TRBJ2-7
V gene: TRBV6-2/TRBV6-3
CDR3 DNA: TGTGCCAGCAGTCAATCCGGGACTAGCGGGAAAGCGATTTACGAGCAGTACTTC
CDR3 protein: CASSQSGTSGKAIYEQYF

D gene: -
clone size: few
J gene: TRBJ2-7
V gene: TRBV4-3
CDR3 DNA: TGCGCCAGCAGCCAAGATCCGTTAGGGGACTACGAGCAGTACTTC
CDR3 protein: CASSQDPLGDYEQYF

D gene: TRBD1
clone size: -
J gene: TRBJ1-2
V gene: TRBV6-5
CDR3 DNA: TGTGCCAGCAGTTGGGACAGCTATGGCTACACCTTC
CDR3 protein: CASSWDSYGYTF

D gene: -
clone size: -
J gene: TRBJ2-3
V gene: TRBV5-1
CDR3 DNA: TGCGCCAGCAGCTTGGTGGCATCCCAGTCAGATACGCAGTATTTT
CDR3 protein: CASSLVASQSDTQYF

D gene: TRBD1
clone size: -
J gene: TRBJ1-1
V gene: TRBV6-2/TRBV6-3
CDR3 DNA: TGTGCCAGCAGTACCTACACAGGGGTGGGTACTGAAGCTTTCTTT
CDR3 protein: CASSTYTGVGTEAFF

D gene: TRBD2
clone size: -
J gene: TRBJ2-2
V gene: TRBV7-2
CDR3 DNA: TGTGCCAGCAGCTTAGAGGGGACTAGCGGGAGTTGGGAGCTGTTTTTT
CDR3 protein: CASSLEGTSGSWELFF

D gene: -
clone size: -
J gene: TRBJ1-3
V gene: TRBV6-5
CDR3 DNA: TGTGCCAGCAGAAACACAGGGTTCTCTGGAAACACCATATATTTT
CDR3 protein: CASRNTGFSGNTIYF